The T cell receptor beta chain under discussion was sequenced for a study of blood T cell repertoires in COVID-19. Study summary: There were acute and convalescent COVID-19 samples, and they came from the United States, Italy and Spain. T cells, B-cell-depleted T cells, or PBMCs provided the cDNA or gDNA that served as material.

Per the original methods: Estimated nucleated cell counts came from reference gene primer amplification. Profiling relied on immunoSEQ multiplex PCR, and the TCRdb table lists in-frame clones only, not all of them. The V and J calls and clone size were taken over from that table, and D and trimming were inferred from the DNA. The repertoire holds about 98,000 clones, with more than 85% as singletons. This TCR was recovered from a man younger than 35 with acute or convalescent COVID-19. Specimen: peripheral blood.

The DNA for the CDR3 is TGCGCCAGCAGCCAAGAGGGGGGGGGACAGGGTCGAGATACGCAGTATTTT. It translates to CASSQEGGGQGRDTQYF. The chain joins TRBV4-1 to TRBJ2-3; 9 bases agree with TRBD1. CDR1 is MGHRA and CDR2 is YSYEKL in the germline V gene. CDR3 length: 17 residues. The V and J ends lost 0 bases and 5 bases, in that order; junction bases with no gene match: 9.